The TCR beta chain under discussion was sequenced for a study of blood T cell repertoires in COVID-19. The table lists this clone with a count of one. Grouping used clinical history reported by participants in a survey and questionnaire. Per the authors' pipeline: Estimation of nucleated cell counts was performed using reference gene primer amplification. TCRdb's copy holds only in-frame clones and misses some; the assay was immunoSEQ multiplex PCR. V, J and clone size are those of that table, while D and trimming were read from the DNA. The sample lists roughly 280,000 clones; 75% to 95% were seen once. Sequencing was performed on PBMCs or T cells enriched from blood (not recorded which). The TCR was taken from a man aged 35 to 55 who had been exposed to COVID-19.

CDR3 sequence (DNA): TGTGCCAGCAGCTCCGACAGGTCCTTCACGCAGTACTTC. Its translation: CASSSDRSFTQYF. This chain connects TRBV7-8 to TRBJ2-7, with D tentatively TRBD1 (6 bases). V lost 4 bases, J lost 9 bases, and 16 bases lay in between. Germline V gives CDR1 SGHVS, CDR2 FQNEAQ. The CDR3 has 13 amino acids.